This TCR beta chain derives from a study of CD8+CD57+ T cells in acquired aplastic anemia. The count of this clonotype is one. Profiling of TCR beta VDJ combinations and CDR3 sequences used genomic DNA as template. Each CDR3 protein is one row after TCRdb ran MiXCR on the reads. The top ten clones hold over 25% of a sample with around 230,000 distinct CDR3 sequences, over 60% of them seen once. The germline V gene has CDR1 SGHVS and CDR2 FQNEAQ. V shed 5 bases, J shed 3 bases, and the junction held 7 bases outside the gene matches. This CDR3 comprises 16 residues. This sequence joins TRBV7-8 and TRBJ2-7, with 13 nucleotides matching TRBD2. The TCR was taken from a human donor in good health. Sequencing was carried out using sorted CD4+, CD8+, or CD8+CD57+ T cells (not recorded which) from PBMCs. CDR3 bases: TGTGCCAGCAGCCCAGGACTAGCGGGGGCCCGCTACGAGCAGTACTTC. This sequence encodes CASSPGLAGARYEQYF.